This TCR beta chain was sequenced in a study of CD8 T cells in Susac syndrome. When the RNA was reverse transcribed, random hexamers were used with an input of 0.5 to 1 ug. In TCRdb, the immunoSEQ multiplex PCR reads were re-called with MiXCR into one record per CDR3 protein. The sample holds over 200,000 distinct CDR3 sequences; more than 85% are singletons and the top ten take 0.082%. The CDR3 runs to 13 residues. The V gene lost 5 bases and the J gene lost 0 bases, with 9 bases spanning the gap. Germline CDR1 and CDR2: GTSNPN and SVGIG (reference sequence). The TCR was taken from a human donor with multiple sclerosis. The sequenced material came from CD4+ T cells from PBMCs. The chain joins TRBV30 to TRBJ2-3; maybe TRBD1 (6 bases). DNA for the CDR3: TGTGCCTGGGGGGGCGCTAGCACAGATACGCAGTATTTT. This sequence encodes CAWGGASTDTQYF.